This T cell receptor (delta chain) derives from a study of gamma-delta T cells after stem cell transplantation. V dropped 3 bases and J dropped 2; count of bases not matched to a gene: 11. The CDR3 totals 16 residues. CDR1 is GEAIGNYY, CDR2 EKD, per germline. TCRdb re-called the RT-PCR reads via CATT. Of 2,000 to 2,500 delta-chain clones in the sample, 3.5% to 4% were seen once. This clone is medium-sized within its sample. This chain joins TRDV2 and TRDJ1, with 7 nucleotides matching TRDD3. This receptor was obtained from a human donor. It is not recorded whose cells these are; they may come from a transplant donor. Source material: gamma-delta T cells. Here the CDR3 DNA reads TGTGCCTGTGACGCCATAGGGGATATTGCGACCGATAAACTCATCTTT. Protein sequence: CACDAIGDIATDKLIF.